The clone carrying this T cell receptor (beta chain) has a handful of counts. The target antigen is unknown. Assay: immunoSEQ multiplex PCR; the TCRdb copy retains only in-frame clones and omits some. The sample has more than 65,000 clones, 85% to 95% seen once. This specimen belongs to a study of cytomegalovirus exposure and HLA in healthy donors. In the study overall: The same platform used for the approximately 670 first-cohort repertoires was also used for the approximately 120 validation repertoires, as a later analysis reported.

The germline V gene encodes CDR1 MNHNS and CDR2 SASEGT. The CDR3 is 15 amino acids. V lost 8 bases and J lost 0; bases outside the gene matches: 6. Overall study results and limits: Cytomegalovirus-associated TCR beta chains were listed, numbering roughly 150. TCR sequences were mostly rare, though some public TCRs occurred in many donors.

The clonotype originates from a man aged 18 to 35 in good health and CMV-seronegative. The rearrangement joins TRBV6-1 to TRBJ2-7, with TRBD1 matching over 11 bases. The sequencing input was PBMCs. The CDR3 sequence: CASGEGTGGSYEQYF. CDR3 DNA sequence: TGTGCCAGCGGGGAGGGGACAGGGGGCTCCTACGAGCAGTACTTC.